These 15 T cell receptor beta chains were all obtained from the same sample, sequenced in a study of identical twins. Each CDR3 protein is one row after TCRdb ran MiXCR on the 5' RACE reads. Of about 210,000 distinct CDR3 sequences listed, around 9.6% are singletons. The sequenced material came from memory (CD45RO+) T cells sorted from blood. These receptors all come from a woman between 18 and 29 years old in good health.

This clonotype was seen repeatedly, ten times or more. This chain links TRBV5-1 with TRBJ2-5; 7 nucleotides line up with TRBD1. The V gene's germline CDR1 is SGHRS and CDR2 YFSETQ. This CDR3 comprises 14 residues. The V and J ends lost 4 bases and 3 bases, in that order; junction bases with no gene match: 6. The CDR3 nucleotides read TGCGCCAGCAGCAGGGGACAGCCAGAAGAGACCCAGTACTTC. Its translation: CASSRGQPEETQYF.

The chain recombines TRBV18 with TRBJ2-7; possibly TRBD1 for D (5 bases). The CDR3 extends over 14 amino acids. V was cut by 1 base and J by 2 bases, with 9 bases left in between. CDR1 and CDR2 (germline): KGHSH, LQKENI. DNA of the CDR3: TGTGCCAGCTCACCACGGGTAGGGGCCTACGAGCAGTACTTC. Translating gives CASSPRVGAYEQYF.

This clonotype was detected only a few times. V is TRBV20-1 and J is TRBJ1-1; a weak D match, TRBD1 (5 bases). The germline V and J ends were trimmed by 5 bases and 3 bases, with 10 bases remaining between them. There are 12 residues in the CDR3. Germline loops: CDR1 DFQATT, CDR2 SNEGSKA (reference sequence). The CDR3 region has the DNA TGCAGTGCTGGGGGATGGGACACTGAAGCTTTCTTT. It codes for CSAGGWDTEAFF.

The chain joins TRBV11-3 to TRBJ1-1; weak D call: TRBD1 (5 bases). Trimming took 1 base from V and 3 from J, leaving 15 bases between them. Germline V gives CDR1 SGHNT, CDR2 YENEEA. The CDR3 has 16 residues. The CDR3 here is CASSLGLKLTDTEAFF. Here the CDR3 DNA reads TGTGCCAGCAGCTTAGGGCTTAAGTTGACAGACACTGAAGCTTTCTTT.

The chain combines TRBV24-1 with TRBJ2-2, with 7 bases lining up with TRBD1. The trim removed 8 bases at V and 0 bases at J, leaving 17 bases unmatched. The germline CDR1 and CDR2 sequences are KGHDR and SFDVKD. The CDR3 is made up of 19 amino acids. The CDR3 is CATKGQNGGQLANTGELFF. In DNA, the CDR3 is TGTGCCACCAAAGGCCAAAATGGGGGACAGCTCGCGAACACCGGGGAGCTGTTTTTT.

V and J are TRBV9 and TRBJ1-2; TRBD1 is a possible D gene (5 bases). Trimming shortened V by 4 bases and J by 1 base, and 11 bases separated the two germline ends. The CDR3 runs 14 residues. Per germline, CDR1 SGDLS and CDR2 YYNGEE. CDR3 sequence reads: CASSTRDGNYGYTF. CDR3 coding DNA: TGTGCCAGCAGCACCCGGGACGGTAACTATGGCTACACCTTC.

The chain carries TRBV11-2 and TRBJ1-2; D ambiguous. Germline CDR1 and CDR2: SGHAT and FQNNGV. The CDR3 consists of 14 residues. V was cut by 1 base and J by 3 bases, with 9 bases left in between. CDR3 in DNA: TGTGCCAGCAGCTTAGCGCCGACGGACTATGGCTACACCTTC. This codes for CASSLAPTDYGYTF.

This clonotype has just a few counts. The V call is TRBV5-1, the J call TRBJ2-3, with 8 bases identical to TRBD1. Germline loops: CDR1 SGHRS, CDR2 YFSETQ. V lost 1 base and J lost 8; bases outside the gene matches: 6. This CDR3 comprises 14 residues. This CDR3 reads CASSLSGGQGTQYF. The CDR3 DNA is TGCGCCAGCAGCTTGTCAGGGGGCCAGGGTACGCAGTATTTT.

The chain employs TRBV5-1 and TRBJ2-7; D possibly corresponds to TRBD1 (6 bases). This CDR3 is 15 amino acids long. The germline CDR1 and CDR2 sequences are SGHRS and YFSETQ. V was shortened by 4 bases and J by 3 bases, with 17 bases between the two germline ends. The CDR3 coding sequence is TGCGCCAGCAGCGCATACGGGACATCACTCTACGAGCAGTACTTC. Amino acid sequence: CASSAYGTSLYEQYF.

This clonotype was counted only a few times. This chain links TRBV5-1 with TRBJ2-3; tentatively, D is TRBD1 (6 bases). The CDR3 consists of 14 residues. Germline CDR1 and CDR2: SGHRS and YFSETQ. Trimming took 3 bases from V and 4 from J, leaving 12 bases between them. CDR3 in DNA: TGCGCCAGCAGCTCTAGCAGGGGCCCAGATACGCAGTATTTT. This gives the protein CASSSSRGPDTQYF.

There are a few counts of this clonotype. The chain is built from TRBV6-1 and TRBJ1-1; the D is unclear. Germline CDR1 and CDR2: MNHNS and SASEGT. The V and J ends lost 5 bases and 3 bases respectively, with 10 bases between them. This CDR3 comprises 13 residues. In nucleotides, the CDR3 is TGTGCCAGCAGTAAACTACGGCACACTGAAGCTTTCTTT. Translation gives CASSKLRHTEAFF.

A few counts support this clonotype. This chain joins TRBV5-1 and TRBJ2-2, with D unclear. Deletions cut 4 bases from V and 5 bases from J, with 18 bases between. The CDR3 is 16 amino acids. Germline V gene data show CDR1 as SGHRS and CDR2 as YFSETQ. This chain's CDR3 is CASSLNSWVRTGELFF. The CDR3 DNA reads TGCGCCAGCAGCCTGAACTCCTGGGTGAGGACCGGGGAGCTGTTTTTT.

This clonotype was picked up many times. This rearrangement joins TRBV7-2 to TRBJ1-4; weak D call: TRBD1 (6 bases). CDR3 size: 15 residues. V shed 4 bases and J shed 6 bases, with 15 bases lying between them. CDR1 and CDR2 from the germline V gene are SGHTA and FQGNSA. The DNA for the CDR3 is TGTGCCAGCAGCTCGAATAGGGGGAAGGATGAAAAACTGTTTTTT. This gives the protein CASSSNRGKDEKLFF.

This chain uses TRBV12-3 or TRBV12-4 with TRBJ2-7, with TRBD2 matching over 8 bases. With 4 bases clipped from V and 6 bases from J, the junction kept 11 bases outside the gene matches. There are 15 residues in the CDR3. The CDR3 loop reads CASSSAPGGEVEQYF. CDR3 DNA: TGTGCCAGCAGTTCCGCGCCGGGGGGGGAAGTCGAGCAGTACTTC.

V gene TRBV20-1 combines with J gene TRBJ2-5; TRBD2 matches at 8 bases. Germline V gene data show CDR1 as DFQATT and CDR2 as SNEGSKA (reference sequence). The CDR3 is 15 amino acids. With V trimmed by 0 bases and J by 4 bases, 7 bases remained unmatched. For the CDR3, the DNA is TGCAGTGCTAGAGAGGATAAGCGGGGGCTAGAGACCCAGTACTTC. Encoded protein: CSAREDKRGLETQYF.